There are many counts of the clone carrying this TCR beta chain. Its antigen is unidentified. TCRdb re-analysed the reads in MiXCR, keeping a single row per CDR3 protein. The sample lists over 90,000 distinct CDR3 sequences, more than 15% seen once, with approximately 8% in the top ten. Per the germline V gene, CDR1 is MNHEY and CDR2 is SMNVEV (reference sequence). The CDR3 consists of 14 residues. V was clipped by 7 bases and J by 5 bases, with 15 bases between them. These data originate in a study of T cell repertoires in cytomegalovirus infection. About the study: Matching HLA type and CMV infection were both indicated by public TCR beta signatures.

Broader study findings: HLA-C-restricted TCR beta clonotypes specific for CMV led the ex vivo response.

The chain carries TRBV27 and TRBJ2-1, with D perhaps TRBD2 (7 bases). Material: PBMCs. The TCR originated in a human donor in good health (CMV status not recorded). Some clones in this sample may be carry-over from other donors' samples. The chain's CDR3 is CASTLTGTNNEQFF. CDR3 bases: TGTGCCAGCACCCTAACAGGGACTAACAATGAGCAGTTCTTC.